The TCR beta chain under discussion was sequenced for a study of cytomegalovirus exposure and HLA in healthy donors. Assay used: immunoSEQ multiplex PCR; TCRdb lists only in-frame clones, some missing. Of approximately 150,000 clones listed, approximately 91% are singletons. Germline CDR1 and CDR2: SGDLS and YYNGEE. V shed 4 bases and J 4 bases; nucleotides not matched to a gene: 13. The CDR3 runs 17 residues. J is TRBJ2-3 and V is TRBV9; 9 bases are a match to TRBD2. The clonotype comes from a man younger than 35 in good health and CMV-seronegative. The sequencing sample was made of PBMCs. The CDR3 spells CASSPRVVAGAADTQYF. Here the CDR3 DNA reads TGTGCCAGCAGCCCCCGGGTGGTAGCGGGAGCGGCAGATACGCAGTATTTT. Together with reference TRBV9 and TRBJ2-3, the CDR3 gives the full variable domain: DSGVTQTPKHLITATGQRVTLRCSPRSGDLSVYWYQQSLDQGLQFLIQYYNGEERAKGNILERFSAQQFPDLHSELNLSSLELGDSALYFCASSPRVVAGAADTQYFGPGTRLTVL.